These 21 T cell receptor beta chains share one sample of origin, sequenced in a study of cytotoxic CD8 clonotypes in ibrutinib-treated CLL (dated by TCRdb to the early 2020s). The time point label here, explained by the study, means: progressive disease on ibrutinib. The method was the immunoSEQ multiplex PCR assay. TCRdb obtained this table from immuneACCESS and retained in-frame rearrangements with V and J assigned. These tables miss some clones; where compared with another copy, unresolved V genes account for less than half of the shortfall, and the remainder is unexplained. The sample table contains about 300,000 clones; only one count was recorded for around 77% of them. About 5.3% of the sample is in the top ten clones. The sample consisted of PBMCs, taken at disease progression, from a patient treated with ibrutinib. The source of these receptors is a human donor with chronic lymphocytic leukemia.

The chain recombines TRBV9 with TRBJ2-7; perhaps D is TRBD1 or TRBD2 (5 bases each). The V gene lost 0 bases and the J gene lost 2 bases, with 12 bases spanning the gap. Germline CDR1 and CDR2: SGDLS and YYNGEE. This CDR3 comprises 15 residues. The CDR3 region has the DNA TGTGCCAGCAGCGTAGATGATGGGGGACCCTACGAGCAGTACTTC. Its translation: CASSVDDGGPYEQYF.

V is TRBV10-3 and J is TRBJ2-2; 8 bases map to TRBD2. This CDR3 has 14 amino acids. V gave up 6 bases and J gave up 1 base; unmatched junction bases: 1. CDR1 is ENHRY and CDR2 is SYGVKD in the germline V gene. The CDR3 reads CAIRTSVNTGELFF. The CDR3 region has the DNA TGTGCCATCAGGACTAGCGTGAACACCGGGGAGCTGTTTTTT.

In this sample, this clone turned up a few times. The rearrangement joins TRBV13 to TRBJ1-2, with 9 bases aligning to TRBD1. The V and J ends lost 10 bases and 5 bases, in that order; junction bases with no gene match: 8. The CDR3 has 13 amino acids. Germline V gene data show CDR1 as PRHDT and CDR2 as FYEKMQ (reference sequence). CDR3 in DNA: TGTGCCACTCCGGACAGGGGCCATTATGGCTACACCTTC. This gives the protein CATPDRGHYGYTF.

V usage is TRBV13 and J usage is TRBJ1-1; 8 bases line up with TRBD1. The trim removed 3 bases at V and 3 bases at J, leaving 0 bases unmatched. This CDR3 has 13 amino acids. CDR1 is PRHDT and CDR2 is FYEKMQ in the germline V gene (reference sequence). The CDR3 nucleotides read TGTGCCAGCAGCTTGGACAGGGACACTGAAGCTTTCTTT. Translating gives CASSLDRDTEAFF.

This chain links TRBV19 with TRBJ2-7; TRBD2 agrees at 13 bases. The CDR3 contains 16 residues. V lost 5 bases to trimming and J lost 3 bases; unmatched junction nucleotides: 7. Per the germline V gene, CDR1 is LNHDA and CDR2 is SQIVND (reference sequence). This CDR3 is CASSAGLAGAFYEQYF. In nucleotides, the CDR3 is TGTGCCAGTAGTGCCGGACTAGCGGGAGCTTTCTACGAGCAGTACTTC.

V is TRBV7-2 and J is TRBJ2-1; TRBD1 might be the D (5 bases). V lost 10 bases, J lost 10 bases, and 20 bases lay in between. Germline CDR1 is SGHTA and CDR2 is FQGNSA. This CDR3 has 13 amino acids. CDR3 loop: CATGPPAGLEQFF. CDR3 coding DNA: TGTGCCACCGGACCCCCCGCAGGGCTAGAGCAGTTCTTC. The full variable domain, its missing parts supplied by reference TRBV7-2 and TRBJ2-1, is GAGVSQSPSNKVTEKGKDVELRCDPISGHTALYWYRQSLGQGLEFLIYFQGNSAPDKSGLPSDRFSAERTGGSVSTLTIQRTQQEDSAVYLCATGPPAGLEQFFGPGTRLTVL.

The rearrangement links TRBV13 to TRBJ2-6; perhaps TRBD1 as D (5 bases). The V end lost 0 bases, the J end lost 4 bases, and 16 bases lay between the germline ends. This CDR3 has 18 amino acids. Germline loops: CDR1 PRHDT, CDR2 FYEKMQ (reference sequence). CDR3 residues: CASSLGQGLFPGANVLTF. The DNA for the CDR3 is TGTGCCAGCAGCTTAGGGCAGGGCCTTTTCCCCGGGGCCAACGTCCTGACTTTC.

The chain recombines TRBV4-2 with TRBJ2-1, with D hard to call. The V end lost 1 base, the J end lost 10 bases, and 11 bases lay between the germline ends. CDR1 LGHNA and CDR2 YNFKEQ come from the germline V gene. The CDR3 runs 13 residues. Here the CDR3 reads CASSQAAGPEQFF. Written as DNA, the CDR3 is TGTGCCAGCAGCCAAGCCGCCGGGCCAGAGCAGTTCTTC.

In its sample, this clone was seen once. The gene calls are TRBV6-1 and TRBJ2-1, with 9 bases matching TRBD1. CDR3 length: 15 amino acids. Germline assignment: CDR1 MNHNS and CDR2 SASEGT. The V and J ends lost 4 bases and 5 bases, in that order; junction bases with no gene match: 6. DNA for the CDR3: TGTGCCAGCAGTGTCGGGACAGGGATGGACAATGAGCAGTTCTTC. Its translation is CASSVGTGMDNEQFF.

The chain recombines TRBV7-3 with TRBJ2-1; D call uncertain. Germline CDR1 and CDR2: SGHTA and FQGTGA. The CDR3 loop spans 13 amino acids. Trimming cost V 2 bases and J 1 base, with 3 bases left between them. As DNA, the CDR3 is TGTGCCAGCAGCTTAGGGTCCTACAATGAGCAGTTCTTC. Translating it yields CASSLGSYNEQFF. Full variable domain (remainder filled in from reference TRBV7-3 and TRBJ2-1): GAGVSQTPSNKVTEKGKYVELRCDPISGHTALYWYRQSLGQGPEFLIYFQGTGAADDSGLPNDRFFAVRPEGSVSTLKIQRTERGDSAVYLCASSLGSYNEQFFGPGTRLTVL.

This chain joins TRBV14 and TRBJ2-5; 8 nucleotides match TRBD1. CDR3 size: 19 residues. CDR1 is SGHDN and CDR2 is FVKESK in the germline V gene. With V trimmed by 4 bases and J by 4 bases, 20 bases remained unmatched. The CDR3 DNA reads TGTGCCAGCAGCCCCCTCTTGGGACACAGGGGGATACGTAGAGAGACCCAGTACTTC. Translated, it gives CASSPLLGHRGIRRETQYF.

To note about this clone: At one end, the junction sequence differs from germline, possibly due to a read error. The chain employs TRBV13 and TRBJ2-7; 15 nucleotides match TRBD2. The CDR3 sequence is 14 residues long. Germline V gene data show CDR1 as PRHDT and CDR2 as FYEKMQ (reference sequence). In DNA form, the CDR3 reads TGTGCCAGCAGCTTCGGACTAGCGGGAGGGCCCATCCACTTC. This codes for CASSFGLAGGPIHF.

The genes are TRBV7-8 and TRBJ2-5, with D uncertain. V was pared by 2 bases and J by 5 bases, with 12 bases between. The CDR3 extends over 14 amino acids. Germline lookup yields CDR1 SGHVS and CDR2 FQNEAQ. The CDR3 sequence: CASSLPPVRETQYF. The CDR3, as DNA: TGTGCCAGCAGCTTACCCCCCGTCCGGGAGACCCAGTACTTC.

V usage is TRBV9 and J usage is TRBJ2-7; unclear D gene. Germline values: CDR1 SGDLS, CDR2 YYNGEE. The CDR3 runs 15 residues. The V end was cut by 1 base, the J end by 0 bases, with 11 bases between. CDR3: CASSVSVLSSYEQYF. The CDR3 DNA sequence: TGTGCCAGCAGCGTATCAGTCTTAAGCTCCTACGAGCAGTACTTC.

CDR3 region: CASSLVTTNEKLFF. The CDR3 nucleotides read TGTGCCAGCAGTTTGGTTACAACTAATGAAAAACTGTTTTTT. V gene TRBV7-8 combines with J gene TRBJ1-4, with unresolved D. The germline V gene has CDR1 SGHVS and CDR2 FQNEAQ. The CDR3 has 14 residues. Between the trimmed V and J ends, which lost 6 bases and 0 bases, there was a span of 8 bases.

The rearrangement links TRBV30 to TRBJ2-2; maybe TRBD1 (6 bases). This CDR3 has 14 amino acids. Between the trimmed V and J ends, which lost 1 base and 5 bases, there was a span of 11 bases. The germline CDR1 and CDR2 sequences are GTSNPN and SVGIG (reference sequence). CDR3 in DNA: TGTGCCTGGAGTGCGGCAGGGGAGACCGGGGAGCTGTTTTTT. Translated, it gives CAWSAAGETGELFF.

The chain has TRBV6-5 and TRBJ1-2; D remains ambiguous. Per the germline V gene, CDR1 is MNHEY and CDR2 is SVGAGI. V lost 2 bases, J lost 2 bases, and 9 bases lay in between. This CDR3 has 14 amino acids. The CDR3 DNA sequence: TGTGCCAGCAGTTACATTGCGGGGAACTATGGCTACACCTTC. Translation: CASSYIAGNYGYTF.

The chain employs TRBV6-5 and TRBJ1-4; D call uncertain. The CDR3 spans 15 residues. Trimming cost V 10 bases and J 5 bases, with 20 bases left between them. Per germline, CDR1 MNHEY and CDR2 SVGAGI. The chain's CDR3 is CATTPNVVENEKLFF. In nucleotides, the CDR3 is TGTGCCACCACTCCAAATGTGGTCGAGAATGAAAAACTGTTTTTT.

The rearrangement uses TRBV29-1 and TRBJ1-2; D uncertain. V was clipped by 4 bases and J by 3 bases, with 9 bases between them. The CDR3 covers 12 residues. Germline V gene data show CDR1 as SQVTM and CDR2 as ANQGSEA. The CDR3 DNA follows: TGCAGCGTTGGGCTAGGGCACTATGGCTACACCTTC. It specifies CSVGLGHYGYTF.

The gene calls are TRBV9 and TRBJ2-7; TRBD1 matches 9 bases. V gave up 3 bases and J gave up 3 bases; unmatched junction bases: 4. Germline assignment: CDR1 SGDLS and CDR2 YYNGEE. The CDR3 has 14 amino acids. CDR3 coding DNA: TGTGCCAGCAGCGCAGGGACAGGGCACTACGAGCAGTACTTC. Protein: CASSAGTGHYEQYF.

The chain uses TRBV6-5 and TRBJ2-2, with 8 bases aligning to TRBD1. V was clipped by 5 bases and J by 3 bases; unmatched bases: 5. The CDR3 totals 15 residues. Per the germline V gene, CDR1 is MNHEY and CDR2 is SVGAGI. The CDR3 sequence: CASSQGARYTGELFF. The CDR3 DNA reads as TGTGCCAGCAGTCAGGGGGCGCGTTACACCGGGGAGCTGTTTTTT.